The text below deals with one T cell receptor (beta chain). This entry is derived from a study of T cell changes during pregnancy in multiple sclerosis. CDR3 length: 15 residues. Germline CDR1 MGHRA, CDR2 YSYEKL. V lost 3 bases and J lost 4; bases outside the gene matches: 6. This table comes from immunoSEQ multiplex PCR, and its TCRdb copy is limited to in-frame clones, with some not included. The table records some 40,000 clones, 93% of them present only once. Specimen: CD4+ T cells from peripheral blood mononuclear cells, collected in the first trimester of pregnancy. The sequence was collected from a female donor with multiple sclerosis, enrolled in a pregnancy study. This rearrangement joins TRBV4-1 to TRBJ2-7, with 10 bases that match TRBD1. CDR3 residues: CASSHDRDRGYEQYF. CDR3 in DNA: TGCGCCAGCAGCCATGACCGGGACAGGGGTTACGAGCAGTACTTC.